This T cell receptor beta chain is drawn from a study of vaccination and CD4 T cells after COVID-19. General observations from the study: Researchers report that a median roughly 86% of reactive clones in convalescent patients surfaced only post-vaccination.

Cultured CD4+ T cell DNA underwent sequencing with the Oncomine TCR Beta short-read assay. One entry per CDR3 protein, called by TCRdb with MiXCR from the PCR reads. The sample shows 15,000 or so distinct CDR3 sequences, approximately 46% of them seen only once. Noted treatment: approximately 11-day PBMC culture with coronavirus spike peptide pools or control peptides (ViraFEST assay). Germline V gene lookup returns CDR1 SGHNT and CDR2 YYREEE (reference sequence). This CDR3 is built from 15 residues. The germline V and J ends were trimmed by 7 bases and 8 bases, with 24 bases remaining between them. Details on this clonotype: The target antigen is unknown.

The chain has TRBV5-4 and TRBJ1-2; D is uncertain. The source is a human donor who had recovered from COVID-19. What was sequenced was CD4+ T cells from blood, cultured in vitro. As DNA, the CDR3 is TGTGCCAGCTCCCAAACGCGAGTCGGGGTGGAGGGCTACACCTTC. Protein sequence: CASSQTRVGVEGYTF.